In its sample, the clone carrying this T cell receptor beta chain was seen a few times. The target antigen is unknown. TCRdb reprocessed the RT-PCR reads with MiXCR, giving one entry per CDR3 protein. The sample lists around 580,000 distinct CDR3 sequences, about 14% seen once, with approximately 12% in the top ten. Germline-derived CDR1 and CDR2 are MNHNS and SASEGT. This CDR3 comprises 16 residues. V lost 6 bases, J lost 7 bases, and 14 bases stayed unmatched. This entry is derived from a study of response to subunit inactivated influenza vaccine. Study outcomes and limitations: Authors suggested that a seasonal influenza vaccination recruits few new T cells each time.

The sample consisted of PBMCs from blood, taken roughly 12 days after vaccination. This chain connects TRBV6-1 to TRBJ2-1, with 8 bases that match TRBD2. The sequence derives from a man aged 45-65 years who received an inactivated influenza vaccine. Here the CDR3 reads CASSSRRAGVVNEQFF. As DNA, the CDR3 is TGTGCCAGCAGCTCCCGACGAGCGGGGGTGGTTAATGAGCAGTTCTTC.